These 31 T cell receptor beta chains were sequenced from one sample in a study of T cell responses to AZD1222 COVID-19 vaccine. Data came from immunoSEQ multiplex PCR; TCRdb stores just in-frame clones and leaves some out. The top ten hold 15% of the sample, which has about 110,000 clones, approximately 90% seen once. The sequences come from peripheral blood, collected 28 days after the second AZD1222 dose. The receptors here all came from an adult who received the AZD1222 COVID-19 vaccine.

The rearrangement links TRBV7-3 to TRBJ2-7, with 9 bases identical to TRBD2. Germline lookup yields CDR1 SGHTA and CDR2 FQGTGA. V lost 2 bases, J lost 3 bases, and 8 bases stayed unmatched. The CDR3 extends over 16 amino acids. The CDR3 nucleotides read TGTGCCAGCAGCTTAGCCGCTAGCGGGGATTACTACGAGCAGTACTTC. Protein: CASSLAASGDYYEQYF.

This clone was counted a single time. The genes are TRBV4-1 and TRBJ2-5; D might be TRBD1 (6 bases). The CDR3 covers 14 residues. Trimming took 4 bases from V and 5 from J, leaving 14 bases between them. The germline V gene has CDR1 MGHRA and CDR2 YSYEKL. The DNA of the CDR3 is TGCGCCAGCAGCCCCCGCAGGGGTTCGGAGACCCAGTACTTC. Amino acid sequence: CASSPRRGSETQYF.

J is TRBJ2-3 and V is TRBV7-9; D gene uncertain. V was pared by 2 bases and J by 5 bases, with 8 bases between. This CDR3 comprises 13 residues. In germline, CDR1 is SEHNR, CDR2 FQNEAQ (reference sequence). CDR3 in DNA: TGTGCCAGCAGCTTACGACCACAAGATACGCAGTATTTT. This gives the protein CASSLRPQDTQYF.

The chain has TRBV5-5 and TRBJ2-7; D is perhaps TRBD1 (6 bases). This CDR3 spans 13 amino acids. Germline CDR1 SGHKS, CDR2 YYEKEE (reference sequence). Trimming stripped 4 bases from V and 6 bases from J, with 14 bases between. CDR3 nucleotide sequence: TGTGCCAGCAGCACACAACAGGGCACCGAGCAGTACTTC. Amino acid sequence: CASSTQQGTEQYF. Using reference TRBV5-5 and TRBJ2-7 for the parts outside the CDR3, the full variable domain is DAGVTQSPTHLIKTRGQQVTLRCSPISGHKSVSWYQQVLGQGPQFIFQYYEKEERGRGNFPDRFSARQFPNYSSELNVNALLLGDSALYLCASSTQQGTEQYFGPGTRLTVT.

The rearrangement links TRBV28 to TRBJ1-5, with D possibly TRBD1 on 6 matching bases. V was trimmed by 5 bases and J by 4 bases, leaving 21 bases between them. Germline V gene sequence: CDR1 MDHEN, CDR2 SYDVKM. The CDR3 length is 17 residues. CDR3 region: CASSRRAGGFGNQPQHF. The CDR3 nucleotides read TGTGCCAGCAGTCGCCGGGCGGGGGGCTTCGGTAATCAGCCCCAGCATTTT.

This chain uses TRBV18 with TRBJ2-1, with no clear D. CDR1 and CDR2 from the germline V gene are KGHSH and LQKENI. The CDR3 length is 13 residues. V was trimmed by 4 bases and J by 4 bases, leaving 8 bases between them. The chain's CDR3 is CASSRGRYNEQFF. DNA of the CDR3: TGTGCCAGCTCACGAGGCAGGTACAATGAGCAGTTCTTC.

The chain carries TRBV13 and TRBJ2-5, with D hard to call. The CDR3 is made up of 11 amino acids. Per germline, CDR1 PRHDT and CDR2 FYEKMQ (reference sequence). V lost 1 base and J 7 bases, leaving 4 bases between the germline ends. CDR3 nucleotide sequence: TGTGCCAGCAGCTTAGAAGGGACCCAGTACTTC. Residues: CASSLEGTQYF.

This clone was seen a single time. The V gene is TRBV13, the J gene TRBJ1-2; 8 bases match TRBD1. The CDR3 runs 15 residues. After removal of 5 bases from V and 1 base from J, the junction contained 6 bases not matched to a gene. The germline V gene has CDR1 PRHDT and CDR2 FYEKMQ (reference sequence). CDR3 in amino acids: CASSHDRGFNYGYTF. In DNA form, the CDR3 reads TGTGCCAGCAGCCACGACAGGGGATTTAACTATGGCTACACCTTC.

The CDR3, as DNA: TGTGCCAGCAGGCTAGCGCCCCTTACGCAGTATTTT. Amino acid sequence: CASRLAPLTQYF. The J gene is TRBJ2-3, the V gene TRBV2; tentatively, D is TRBD2 (6 bases). CDR3 length equals 12 residues. Germline CDR1 is SNHLY and CDR2 is FYNNEI. The V and J ends lost 6 bases and 8 bases respectively, with 12 bases between them.

This clone was detected once. The chain links TRBV2 to TRBJ1-2; TRBD1 is a possible D gene (6 bases). Germline V gene sequence: CDR1 SNHLY, CDR2 FYNNEI. This CDR3 comprises 16 residues. V was cut by 5 bases and J by 1 base, with 17 bases left in between. In DNA form, the CDR3 reads TGTGCCAGCAGTTCGATTCGGGACACTTATAACTATGGCTACACCTTC. Amino acids: CASSSIRDTYNYGYTF.

The rearrangement links TRBV4-1 to TRBJ2-7; 10 bases line up with TRBD1. Germline V gene data show CDR1 as MGHRA and CDR2 as YSYEKL. The CDR3 is 17 amino acids. J gave up 4 bases and V 2 bases, and 11 bases lay outside the gene matches. The CDR3 here is CASSQPRTGGDPYEQYF. CDR3 nucleotide sequence: TGCGCCAGCAGCCAACCCCGGACAGGGGGAGACCCTTACGAGCAGTACTTC.

This clone has just one count. V usage is TRBV28 and J usage is TRBJ2-7; TRBD1 might be the D (5 bases). This CDR3 region has 13 residues. CDR1 is MDHEN, CDR2 SYDVKM, per germline. The V and J ends lost 6 bases and 2 bases respectively, with 11 bases between them. CDR3 nucleotide sequence: TGTGCCAGCAGCACCAGGGAACCCTACGAGCAGTACTTC. Residues: CASSTREPYEQYF. The whole variable domain, filled in from reference TRBV28 and TRBJ2-7, reads DVKVTQSSRYLVKRTGEKVFLECVQDMDHENMFWYRQDPGLGLRLIYFSYDVKMKEKGDIPEGYSVSREKKERFSLILESASTNQTSMYLCASSTREPYEQYFGPGTRLTVT.

The genes are TRBV5-1 and TRBJ1-1; D is possibly TRBD1 (5 bases). The CDR3 extends over 14 amino acids. The germline V gene has CDR1 SGHRS and CDR2 YFSETQ. V gave up 1 base and J gave up 7 bases, with 14 bases separating them. The CDR3 sequence is CASSLRDPTREAFF. The CDR3 DNA sequence: TGCGCCAGCAGCTTGCGGGACCCAACGCGTGAAGCTTTCTTT.

The chain couples TRBV19 to TRBJ1-5; D is possibly TRBD1 (5 bases). Germline lookup yields CDR1 LNHDA and CDR2 SQIVND (reference sequence). CDR3 size: 15 residues. V was trimmed by 7 bases and J by 3 bases, leaving 16 bases between them. The CDR3 coding sequence is TGTGCCAGTACGATCGACAGTACCTTCAATCAGCCCCAGCATTTT. Its protein product is CASTIDSTFNQPQHF. The full variable domain, completed using reference TRBV19 and TRBJ1-5, is DGGITQSPKYLFRKEGQNVTLSCEQNLNHDAMYWYRQDPGQGLRLIYYSQIVNDFQKGDIAEGYSVSREKKESFPLTVTSAQKNPTAFYLCASTIDSTFNQPQHFGDGTRLSIL.

On this clone itself: The same CDR3 can be traced to other DNA sequences in this sample. The chain uses TRBV27 and TRBJ1-1; no firm D call. V shed 0 bases and J shed 4 bases, with 9 bases lying between them. Germline V lookup: CDR1 MNHEY, CDR2 SMNVEV (reference sequence). The CDR3 has 14 residues. This chain's CDR3 is CASSLSKGSTEAFF. The CDR3 coding sequence is TGTGCCAGCAGTTTATCGAAAGGTAGCACTGAAGCTTTCTTT.

The chain has TRBV5-1 and TRBJ2-2; TRBD2 matches at 8 bases. Looked up from germline, CDR1 is SGHRS and CDR2 is YFSETQ. V trimming: 0 bases; J trimming: 6 bases; junction bases outside the gene matches: 10. The CDR3 contains 17 residues. DNA of the CDR3: TGCGCCAGCAGCTTGGCCCCGGGACTAGGGGTTCCCGGGGAGCTGTTTTTT. Encoded protein: CASSLAPGLGVPGELFF.

The chain is built from TRBV28 and TRBJ2-7; possibly TRBD1 for D (7 bases). The germline CDR1 and CDR2 sequences are MDHEN and SYDVKM. V lost 8 bases, J lost 0 bases, and 17 bases lay in between. This CDR3 spans 15 amino acids. CDR3 residues: CASLIGGQSSYEQYF. The DNA of the CDR3 is TGTGCCAGCCTTATCGGGGGACAGTCCTCCTACGAGCAGTACTTC.

The chain couples TRBV5-8 to TRBJ1-5; D is possibly TRBD1 (5 bases). Germline CDR1 SGHTS, CDR2 YDEGEE. This CDR3 contains 15 residues. Trimming pared 3 bases from V and 7 bases from J, leaving 17 bases between. The chain's CDR3 is CASSWRGGVGQPQHF. CDR3 in DNA: TGTGCCAGCAGCTGGCGGGGAGGGGTGGGACAGCCCCAGCATTTT.

This chain uses TRBV29-1 with TRBJ2-1; no definite D call. The V end lost 7 bases, the J end lost 10 bases, and 20 bases lay between the germline ends. The CDR3 runs 13 residues. Germline V CDR1 and CDR2: SQVTM, ANQGSEA. This CDR3 reads CSALWSIEGEQFF. The CDR3 DNA is TGCAGCGCCCTGTGGTCCATCGAAGGAGAGCAGTTCTTC.

This chain uses TRBV27 with TRBJ1-5, with 9 bases fitting TRBD1. Germline CDR1 reads MNHEY; CDR2 reads SMNVEV (reference sequence). Trimming cost V 2 bases and J 4 bases; bases outside gene matches: 6. The CDR3 length is 16 residues. CDR3 sequence (DNA): TGTGCCAGCAGTTTACGTTCGACAGGGGGAAATCAGCCCCAGCATTTT. Amino acid sequence: CASSLRSTGGNQPQHF.

The chain employs TRBV27 and TRBJ2-7; D call uncertain. Germline-derived CDR1 and CDR2 are MNHEY and SMNVEV (reference sequence). The CDR3 has 14 amino acids. The V gene lost 2 bases and the J gene lost 7 bases, with 15 bases spanning the gap. DNA for the CDR3: TGTGCCAGCAGTTTAACTGTGGGTCTAGGGGAGCAGTACTTC. As protein: CASSLTVGLGEQYF.

The sample holds one count of this clone. The rearrangement links TRBV29-1 to TRBJ2-3; 8 bases are shared with TRBD1. V gave up 7 bases and J gave up 4 bases; unmatched junction bases: 10. Per germline, CDR1 SQVTM and CDR2 ANQGSEA. The CDR3 covers 14 residues. CDR3 sequence (DNA): TGCAGCGAGAAGTCAGGGGGCATCGCAGATACGCAGTATTTT. Translating gives CSEKSGGIADTQYF.

The rearrangement uses TRBV5-1 and TRBJ1-2, with D uncertain. The CDR3 totals 16 residues. The V gene lost 0 bases and the J gene lost 2 bases, with 14 bases spanning the gap. From germline, CDR1 is SGHRS and CDR2 YFSETQ. Here the CDR3 DNA reads TGCGCCAGCAGCTTGGCAAACTTGGCGAACAACTATGGCTACACCTTC. Its protein product is CASSLANLANNYGYTF.

The CDR3 loop reads CASSPISAINEQFF. The CDR3 DNA follows: TGTGCCAGCAGCCCCATTAGTGCAATCAATGAGCAGTTCTTC. The chain joins TRBV5-5 to TRBJ2-1; D not resolved. CDR1 is SGHKS and CDR2 is YYEKEE in the germline V gene (reference sequence). This CDR3 is 14 amino acids long. The V gene lost 4 bases and the J gene lost 6 bases, with 14 bases spanning the gap.

The chain has TRBV7-2 and TRBJ1-2; D is undetermined. Germline V CDR1 and CDR2: SGHTA, FQGNSA. Between the trimmed V and J ends, which lost 1 base and 2 bases, there was a span of 11 bases. This CDR3 has 15 residues. The CDR3 region is CASSLVAKQNYGYTF. CDR3 nucleotides: TGTGCCAGCAGCTTAGTAGCCAAACAAAACTATGGCTACACCTTC.

The rearrangement joins TRBV19 to TRBJ2-3; 7 bases are shared with TRBD1. V gave up 0 bases and J gave up 7 bases; unmatched junction bases: 10. The CDR3 length is 16 residues. Germline V gene sequence: CDR1 LNHDA, CDR2 SQIVND (reference sequence). The CDR3 sequence: CASSIDAGGEINTQYF. In nucleotides, the CDR3 is TGTGCCAGTAGTATAGATGCAGGGGGTGAAATAAATACGCAGTATTTT.

J is TRBJ2-3 and V is TRBV10-3; no reliable D call. The CDR3 consists of 13 residues. The V gene lost 6 bases and the J gene lost 0 bases, with 7 bases spanning the gap. Germline CDR1 and CDR2: ENHRY and SYGVKD. The DNA for the CDR3 is TGTGCCATCAGCCCTCGAAGCACAGATACGCAGTATTTT. As protein: CAISPRSTDTQYF.

This clone turned up a few times. V is TRBV27 and J is TRBJ1-6, with D unresolved. CDR3 length: 13 amino acids. The ends were cut back, 2 bases at V and 6 bases at J, with 5 bases in the middle. Germline V gene sequence: CDR1 MNHEY, CDR2 SMNVEV (reference sequence). CDR3 DNA: TGTGCCAGCAGTTTAACAGCTAATTCACCCCTCCACTTT. Its translation: CASSLTANSPLHF.

This clone has a handful of counts. V usage is TRBV28 and J usage is TRBJ1-2, with TRBD1 identical over 7 bases. This CDR3 contains 14 residues. Germline CDR1 and CDR2: MDHEN and SYDVKM. With V trimmed by 5 bases and J by 3 bases, 6 bases remained unmatched. For the CDR3, the DNA is TGTGCCAGCAGTCGACAGGGTGTTGACTATGGCTACACCTTC. Translating it yields CASSRQGVDYGYTF.

This rearrangement joins TRBV19 to TRBJ2-2, with D uncertain. V lost 5 bases to trimming and J lost 2 bases, with 9 bases between them. The germline V gene encodes CDR1 LNHDA and CDR2 SQIVND (reference sequence). The CDR3 runs 14 residues. The CDR3 sequence: CASSWKTNTGELFF. The CDR3 DNA reads as TGTGCCAGTAGTTGGAAGACCAACACCGGGGAGCTGTTTTTT.

A few counts support this clone. CDR3 protein: CASRETGGGRNTEAFF. The CDR3 DNA reads as TGCGCCAGCAGAGAAACAGGGGGCGGGAGGAACACTGAAGCTTTCTTT. The rearrangement links TRBV5-1 to TRBJ1-1; 9 bases are shared with TRBD1. This CDR3 is built from 16 residues. Germline values: CDR1 SGHRS, CDR2 YFSETQ. Trimming took 5 bases from V and 1 from J; bases not matched to a gene: 9.